These 32 T cell receptor beta chains were all obtained from the same sample, sequenced in a study of cytomegalovirus exposure and HLA in healthy donors. Use of 60 Vbeta and 13 Jbeta primers characterized the PCR. Clones were sequenced by immunoSEQ multiplex PCR, and TCRdb holds only the in-frame ones, with some missing. The sample has about 160,000 clones, about 75% seen once. Sequencing was performed on PBMCs. Receptors were obtained from a woman aged 45-65 years in good health and CMV-seropositive.

This clone showed up just a few times. V usage is TRBV4-3 and J usage is TRBJ1-4; 9 bases map to TRBD1. The CDR3 extends over 19 amino acids. The V gene end was trimmed by 1 base and the J gene end by 8 bases; junction bases not matched to a gene: 17. In germline, CDR1 is LGHNA, CDR2 YSLEER. This CDR3 is CASSQGPDPGQGLAEKLFF. CDR3 DNA: TGCGCCAGCAGCCAAGGTCCCGATCCGGGACAGGGTCTGGCAGAAAAACTGTTTTTT.

The chain links TRBV5-1 to TRBJ2-1; D perhaps matches TRBD1 (6 bases). Germline lookup yields CDR1 SGHRS and CDR2 YFSETQ. This CDR3 has 16 amino acids. V gave up 7 bases and J gave up 0 bases, with 17 bases separating them. The CDR3 spells CASGGNLLSSYNEQFF. The CDR3 region has the DNA TGCGCCAGCGGGGGCAACCTACTAAGCTCCTACAATGAGCAGTTCTTC.

The J gene is TRBJ1-5, the V gene TRBV27; maybe TRBD1 (5 bases). V was pared by 5 bases and J by 5 bases, with 13 bases between. CDR1 and CDR2 from the germline V gene are MNHEY and SMNVEV (reference sequence). This CDR3 has 14 residues. CDR3 coding DNA: TGTGCCAGCAGTCCCCCGGGACTCGATCAGCCCCAGCATTTT. This sequence encodes CASSPPGLDQPQHF.

There are a few counts of this clone. This sequence joins TRBV28 and TRBJ1-5; tentatively, D is TRBD1 (6 bases). In germline, CDR1 is MDHEN, CDR2 SYDVKM. With 1 base removed from V and 3 bases from J, the gap between germline ends came to 13 bases. The CDR3 extends over 16 amino acids. Here the CDR3 DNA reads TGTGCCAGCAGTTTATTGACAGGAACCTACAATCAGCCCCAGCATTTT. As protein: CASSLLTGTYNQPQHF.

This clone was counted a single time. This chain links TRBV19 with TRBJ2-7, with D maybe TRBD1 (5 bases). V was clipped by 3 bases and J by 5 bases, with 14 bases between them. The CDR3 sequence is 14 residues long. Germline V lookup: CDR1 LNHDA, CDR2 SQIVND (reference sequence). CDR3 amino acids: CASSIPGSRNEQYF. CDR3 DNA sequence: TGTGCCAGTAGTATCCCAGGGTCAAGGAACGAGCAGTACTTC.

The chain uses TRBV15 and TRBJ1-2; 9 nucleotides match TRBD1. CDR3 length: 13 amino acids. Germline V CDR1 and CDR2: LNHNV, YYDKDF (reference sequence). Trimming cost V 9 bases and J 5 bases; bases outside gene matches: 7. CDR3 loop: CATQGAVGYGYTF. The CDR3 DNA follows: TGTGCCACACAGGGGGCAGTAGGATATGGCTACACCTTC.

In this sample, this clone turned up once. CDR3: CASSPSGATYNEQFF. CDR3 nucleotide sequence: TGTGCCAGTAGTCCCAGCGGAGCCACCTACAATGAGCAGTTCTTC. The chain uses TRBV19 and TRBJ2-1; TRBD2 is a possible D gene (5 bases). Germline assignment: CDR1 LNHDA and CDR2 SQIVND (reference sequence). Trimming stripped 5 bases from V and 2 bases from J, with 13 bases between. The CDR3 runs 15 residues.

This chain connects TRBV6-6 to TRBJ2-1; tentative D call: TRBD2 (6 bases). V lost 0 bases to trimming and J lost 7 bases, with 13 bases between them. Germline V gene sequence: CDR1 MNHNY, CDR2 SVGAGI (reference sequence). The CDR3 has 15 amino acids. The CDR3 reads CASSYSVGAGNEQFF. CDR3 nucleotide sequence: TGTGCCAGCAGTTACTCGGTAGGGGCGGGGAATGAGCAGTTCTTC.

The V gene is TRBV7-9, the J gene TRBJ2-1; 7 bases are shared with TRBD2. CDR1 SEHNR and CDR2 FQNEAQ come from the germline V gene (reference sequence). The junction had 12 bases not matched to a gene; V was cut back by 5 bases and J by 5 bases. The CDR3 loop spans 16 amino acids. The CDR3 coding sequence is TGTGCCAGCAGCCCTTTAACTAGCGTCGGAGACAATGAGCAGTTCTTC. It encodes CASSPLTSVGDNEQFF.

This clone appeared a single time. This chain connects TRBV2 to TRBJ1-5; the match to TRBD1 covers 8 bases. Germline V gene data show CDR1 as SNHLY and CDR2 as FYNNEI. CDR3 length: 14 amino acids. V shed 6 bases and J 3 bases; nucleotides not matched to a gene: 4. The CDR3 DNA reads TGTGCCAGCAGGGGACAGGCCAACAATCAGCCCCAGCATTTT. Its protein product is CASRGQANNQPQHF. The full variable domain, rest sourced from reference TRBV2 and TRBJ1-5, is EPEVTQTPSHQVTQMGQEVILRCVPISNHLYFYWYRQILGQKVEFLVSFYNNEISEKSEIFDDQFSVERPDGSNFTLKIRSTKLEDSAMYFCASRGQANNQPQHFGDGTRLSIL.

The rearrangement joins TRBV19 to TRBJ2-3; D perhaps matches TRBD2 (6 bases). V lost 5 bases and J lost 1, with 16 bases in between. Per germline, CDR1 LNHDA and CDR2 SQIVND (reference sequence). The CDR3 has 16 residues. CDR3 nucleotide sequence: TGTGCCAGTAGTTCCGGGGGAGGCATGGGCACAGATACGCAGTATTTT. Amino acids: CASSSGGGMGTDTQYF.

This rearrangement joins TRBV4-1 to TRBJ1-2; 9 bases are shared with TRBD1. The CDR3 sequence is 15 residues long. Trimming at V came to 4 bases and at J to 2 bases, leaving 5 bases not matched to a gene. Per the germline V gene, CDR1 is MGHRA and CDR2 is YSYEKL. For the CDR3, the DNA is TGCGCCAGCAGCCCGAGGACAGGGGAGAACTATGGCTACACCTTC. It yields the protein CASSPRTGENYGYTF.

This chain uses TRBV9 with TRBJ1-2, with 8 positions matching TRBD1. CDR3 length: 14 amino acids. CDR1 and CDR2 from the germline V gene are SGDLS and YYNGEE. V lost 7 bases, J lost 0 bases, and 5 bases stayed unmatched. The CDR3 loop reads CASFGTGANYGYTF. DNA for the CDR3: TGTGCCAGCTTTGGGACAGGAGCTAACTATGGCTACACCTTC.

This chain connects TRBV7-2 to TRBJ1-5, with D hard to call. The V end lost 5 bases, the J end lost 7 bases, and 15 bases lay between the germline ends. The CDR3 consists of 14 residues. Germline lookup yields CDR1 SGHTA and CDR2 FQGNSA. The chain's CDR3 is CASSPRTGGQPQHF. The DNA for the CDR3 is TGTGCCAGCAGCCCACGGACGGGAGGCCAGCCCCAGCATTTT.

This clone was seen just once. This chain connects TRBV6-5 to TRBJ1-3, with 7 nucleotides matching TRBD1. With V trimmed by 6 bases and J by 0 bases, 5 bases remained unmatched. The CDR3 extends over 15 amino acids. In germline, CDR1 is MNHEY, CDR2 SVGAGI. CDR3 nucleotide sequence: TGTGCCAGCAGGCCTTCAGGGGGCTCTGGAAACACCATATATTTT. It translates to CASRPSGGSGNTIYF.

The CDR3 nucleotides are TGTGCCTGGAGATCGGGTTTTCCGAACACCATATATTTT. Its protein is CAWRSGFPNTIYF. The V gene is TRBV30, the J gene TRBJ1-3, with D uncertain. V was pared by 3 bases and J by 7 bases, with 13 bases between. The CDR3 has 13 amino acids. CDR1 and CDR2 from the germline V gene are GTSNPN and SVGIG (reference sequence).

CDR3 in DNA: TGTGCCAGCAGCCACCAGAATTCATATGGCTACACCTTC. Its protein product is CASSHQNSYGYTF. This sequence joins TRBV7-9 and TRBJ1-2; no clear D gene. Germline loops: CDR1 SEHNR, CDR2 FQNEAQ (reference sequence). This CDR3 is built from 13 residues. V was trimmed by 5 bases and J by 5 bases, leaving 12 bases between them.

The J gene is TRBJ1-5, the V gene TRBV6-6; D not certain. Germline V gives CDR1 MNHNY, CDR2 SVGAGI (reference sequence). Between the trimmed V and J ends, which lost 9 bases and 7 bases, there was a span of 10 bases. The CDR3 is made up of 11 amino acids. CDR3 amino acids: CASGRRQPQHF. The CDR3 DNA is TGTGCCAGTGGGAGGCGACAGCCCCAGCATTTT.

This chain links TRBV19 with TRBJ1-5, with D unresolved. Trimming removed 6 bases at V and 3 bases at J, with 9 bases between. The CDR3 covers 13 residues. Germline values: CDR1 LNHDA, CDR2 SQIVND (reference sequence). The chain's CDR3 is CASSQALNQPQHF. CDR3 DNA sequence: TGTGCCAGTAGCCAGGCCCTCAATCAGCCCCAGCATTTT.

This rearrangement joins TRBV5-1 to TRBJ2-2; D may be TRBD1 (6 bases). Germline V lookup: CDR1 SGHRS, CDR2 YFSETQ. The germline V and J ends were trimmed by 5 bases and 5 bases, with 16 bases remaining between them. The CDR3 runs to 15 residues. The CDR3 is CASRSTGTPTGELFF. The CDR3 DNA sequence: TGCGCCAGCAGATCAACCGGGACACCAACCGGGGAGCTGTTTTTT.

This clone occurred a few times. This CDR3 is also generated by other DNA sequences in the sample. The genes are TRBV5-6 and TRBJ1-2; 8 bases match TRBD1. Germline CDR1 and CDR2: SGHDT and YYEEEE. This CDR3 is 14 amino acids long. The V gene end was trimmed by 0 bases and the J gene end by 2 bases; junction bases not matched to a gene: 0. CDR3 in amino acids: CASSLGQGNYGYTF. The CDR3 region has the DNA TGTGCCAGCAGCTTGGGACAGGGGAACTATGGCTACACCTTC.

This chain joins TRBV6-5 and TRBJ1-5, with 8 bases that match TRBD1. The length of the CDR3 is 16 residues. V gave up 4 bases and J gave up 4 bases; unmatched junction bases: 9. The germline gives CDR1 MNHEY, CDR2 SVGAGI. In nucleotides, the CDR3 is TGTGCCAGCAGTTCCGGACAGGGAAAGAGGAATCAGCCCCAGCATTTT. Translating it yields CASSSGQGKRNQPQHF.

The rearrangement links TRBV2 to TRBJ2-2, with 12 nucleotides matching TRBD1. V lost 6 bases, J lost 7 bases, and 3 bases stayed unmatched. Germline V CDR1 and CDR2: SNHLY, FYNNEI. The CDR3 runs to 14 residues. Written as DNA, the CDR3 is TGTGCCAGCAGGGGGACAGGGGGCGTCGGGGAGCTGTTTTTT. This encodes CASRGTGGVGELFF.

The V gene is TRBV4-3, the J gene TRBJ2-7; a weak D match, TRBD1 (5 bases). CDR1 is LGHNA, CDR2 YSLEER, per germline. This CDR3 comprises 15 residues. Between the trimmed V and J ends, which lost 0 bases and 5 bases, there was a span of 14 bases. The CDR3 sequence is CASSQEVGARDEQYF. The CDR3 DNA sequence: TGCGCCAGCAGCCAAGAAGTAGGGGCTCGTGACGAGCAGTACTTC.

This chain connects TRBV4-3 to TRBJ2-2; D is perhaps TRBD2 (6 bases). This CDR3 is 19 amino acids long. Trimming pared 0 bases from V and 2 bases from J, leaving 19 bases between. Germline V gene sequence: CDR1 LGHNA, CDR2 YSLEER. The CDR3 protein is CASSQERRKLARNTGELFF. CDR3 sequence (DNA): TGCGCCAGCAGCCAAGAGAGACGGAAGCTAGCGCGAAACACCGGGGAGCTGTTTTTT.

The rearrangement links TRBV9 to TRBJ2-5, with 9 bases lining up with TRBD2. The J segment lost 3 bases and the V segment lost 4 bases, leaving 4 bases of the junction unmatched. This CDR3 has 14 amino acids. CDR1 and CDR2 from the germline V gene are SGDLS and YYNGEE. The CDR3 DNA sequence: TGTGCCAGCAGCCACCTAGCGGGAAAAGAGACCCAGTACTTC. It is translated as CASSHLAGKETQYF. Together with reference TRBV9 and TRBJ2-5, the CDR3 gives the full variable domain: DSGVTQTPKHLITATGQRVTLRCSPRSGDLSVYWYQQSLDQGLQFLIQYYNGEERAKGNILERFSAQQFPDLHSELNLSSLELGDSALYFCASSHLAGKETQYFGPGTRLLVL.

V usage is TRBV2 and J usage is TRBJ2-3; tentative D call: TRBD2 (6 bases). V shed 8 bases and J shed 0 bases, with 15 bases lying between them. This CDR3 has 15 residues. The germline gives CDR1 SNHLY, CDR2 FYNNEI. The CDR3 coding sequence is TGTGCCAGCCGGGCGGGGACCTATAGCACAGATACGCAGTATTTT. Residues: CASRAGTYSTDTQYF.

The V and J genes are TRBV9 and TRBJ2-3; the match to TRBD2 covers 9 bases. This CDR3 is 16 amino acids long. Trimming took 0 bases from V and 4 from J; bases not matched to a gene: 6. Per the germline V gene, CDR1 is SGDLS and CDR2 is YYNGEE. CDR3 region: CASSVVGSGGSDTQYF. CDR3 in DNA: TGTGCCAGCAGCGTAGTCGGTAGCGGGGGATCAGATACGCAGTATTTT.

A note on this clone: This sample also contains other DNA sequences that code for the same CDR3. The chain recombines TRBV6-5 with TRBJ2-7; a weak D match, TRBD1 (5 bases). CDR3 length: 15 residues. With 2 bases removed from V and 2 bases from J, the gap between germline ends came to 13 bases. Germline CDR1 MNHEY, CDR2 SVGAGI. The CDR3 here is CASSYGQGRAYEQYF. In nucleotides, the CDR3 is TGTGCCAGCAGTTACGGGCAGGGTAGGGCCTACGAGCAGTACTTC.

J is TRBJ1-2 and V is TRBV2; 7 nucleotides align to TRBD1. CDR1 and CDR2 from the germline V gene are SNHLY and FYNNEI. The CDR3 totals 14 residues. The trim removed 8 bases at V and 0 bases at J, leaving 6 bases unmatched. CDR3 in amino acids: CASGGQPTNYGYTF. The CDR3 nucleotides read TGTGCCAGCGGGGGACAGCCGACTAACTATGGCTACACCTTC. The full variable domain, completed using reference TRBV2 and TRBJ1-2, is EPEVTQTPSHQVTQMGQEVILRCVPISNHLYFYWYRQILGQKVEFLVSFYNNEISEKSEIFDDQFSVERPDGSNFTLKIRSTKLEDSAMYFCASGGQPTNYGYTFGSGTRLTVV.

This sequence joins TRBV4-1 and TRBJ2-7; 9 bases map to TRBD1. J gave up 4 bases and V 0 bases, and 10 bases lay outside the gene matches. The germline gives CDR1 MGHRA, CDR2 YSYEKL. The CDR3 consists of 17 residues. The CDR3 DNA follows: TGCGCCAGCAGCCAAGAGGTGAGGGGACAGGGTGTGTACGAGCAGTACTTC. Translating it yields CASSQEVRGQGVYEQYF.

This chain uses TRBV6-5 with TRBJ2-2; 10 bases map to TRBD2. This CDR3 is built from 14 residues. Germline assignment: CDR1 MNHEY and CDR2 SVGAGI. V gave up 8 bases and J gave up 7 bases; unmatched junction bases: 7. CDR3 nucleotides: TGTGCCAGCCAAAGAAGCGGGAGGGGCGGGGAGCTGTTTTTT. Protein: CASQRSGRGGELFF.